This T cell receptor (beta chain) was identified during a study of PD-1 blockade in classical Hodgkin lymphoma. Time point given: newly diagnosed, previously untreated cHL patient sample. The investigators isolated CD8+ T cells from thawed PBMCs using magnetic negative selection. A comparison was provided by newly diagnosed, untreated classical Hodgkin lymphoma PBMCs. Data came from immunoSEQ multiplex PCR; TCRdb stores just in-frame clones and leaves some out. This table has fewer than 4,500 clones, 70% to 85% appearing once. The CDR3 is 13 residues long. V dropped 3 bases and J dropped 5 bases, with 11 bases sitting between them. Germline V gene lookup returns CDR1 MDHEN and CDR2 SYDVKM.

This TCR was recovered from a human donor with classical Hodgkin lymphoma. The sample was CD8+ T cells from blood. The V call is TRBV28, the J call TRBJ2-7; D call uncertain. For the CDR3, the DNA is TGTGCCAGCAGTTTGGTCTTACCTAACGAGCAGTACTTC. Protein product: CASSLVLPNEQYF.